This TCR beta chain came from a study of vaccination and CD4 T cells after COVID-19. Study at large: Samples after vaccination came a median 72 days past dose two, ranging 14 to 241. The peptides that stimulated the cells were overlapping spike peptides from SARS-CoV-2, HCoV-NL63, HCoV-OC43 and HCoV-229E.

This clonotype was seen a handful of times. What it binds is unknown. Oncomine TCR Beta short-read sequencing was applied to DNA from cultured CD4+ T cells. TCRdb redid the calling of the PCR reads with MiXCR, one entry per CDR3 protein. Among under 20,000 distinct CDR3 sequences, around 38% were seen once, and the ten largest hold approximately 26%. Deletions cut 1 base from V and 1 base from J, with 10 bases between. The CDR3 is made up of 15 amino acids. The germline V gene encodes CDR1 SGHTA and CDR2 FQGTGA. Treatment denoted: roughly ten-day PBMC culture with coronavirus spike peptide pools or control peptides (ViraFEST assay). Expanded clonotypes were found by TCR sequencing after peptide-pool stimulation (ViraFEST).

The receptor was isolated from a human donor who received a COVID-19 vaccine. The rearrangement uses TRBV7-3 and TRBJ2-5; weak D call: TRBD2 (5 bases). The input for sequencing was CD4+ T cells from blood, cultured in vitro, taken before SARS-CoV-2 vaccination. The CDR3 spells CASSLMAGVQETQYF. In DNA, the CDR3 is TGTGCCAGCAGCTTAATGGCGGGCGTCCAAGAGACCCAGTACTTC.